The text below deals with one TCR beta chain. The data belong to a study of control samples from healthy donors and cancer patients. CDR1 and CDR2 (germline): MNHEY, SMNVEV (reference sequence). V was shortened by 5 bases and J by 0 bases, with 11 bases between the two germline ends. The CDR3 sequence is 14 residues long. Sequencing used immunoSEQ multiplex PCR; TCRdb keeps in-frame clones, though not all of them. The data contain 95,000 to 150,000 clones, around 92% of them seen just once; the ten biggest clones take up less than 40%. This sequence joins TRBV27 and TRBJ2-7, with D tentatively TRBD1 or TRBD2 (5 bases each). The origin of this receptor is a man aged 50 to 60 in good health. Material: blood. DNA for the CDR3: TGTGCCAGCAGTACAGCCGGGACCTCCTACGAGCAGTACTTC. This codes for CASSTAGTSYEQYF.